This record looks at one TCR beta chain sequence and its context. Its specificity is not known. Sequenced by immunoSEQ multiplex PCR; TCRdb stores in-frame clones only, minus some. The sample records tens of thousands of clones, around 89% being singletons. Germline-derived CDR1 and CDR2 are SGHTA and FQGNSA. V trimming: 6 bases; J trimming: 1 base; junction bases outside the gene matches: 5. This CDR3 is built from 14 residues. This record belongs to a study of a mutant IDH1 vaccine in newly diagnosed glioma. Time point denoted: week 5, during vaccination. A 20-mer mutant IDH1 peptide at 300 ug was injected subcutaneously with topical imiquimod.

The source material was PBMCs, sampled from a glioma patient whose treatment included an IDH1 peptide vaccine. The V and J genes are TRBV7-2 and TRBJ1-1, with 7 bases fitting TRBD1. This receptor was identified in a middle-aged woman with glioma. The CDR3 protein is CASRAGQQNTEAFF. The CDR3 DNA reads TGTGCCAGCAGGGCGGGACAGCAGAACACTGAAGCTTTCTTT.